This T cell receptor (beta chain) was documented in a study of regulatory T cells in long-lasting Graves disease. Indicated time point: newly diagnosed GD, antithyroid drugs for less than 3 months. The TCR library was prepared using RNA isolated from PBMCs. Sequencing libraries for TCR beta were prepared with iRepertoire HTBI primers and Arm-PCR of CDR3 regions. MiXCR was run by TCRdb on the multiplex PCR reads, yielding one entry per CDR3 protein. The sample lists about 530,000 distinct CDR3 sequences; 15% to 20% were seen once. Germline loops: CDR1 SGHVS, CDR2 FQNEAQ. V trimming: 3 bases; J trimming: 8 bases; junction bases outside the gene matches: 3. The CDR3 length is 13 residues. This clonotype has at least ten counts. The same sample was also studied in work on T cells in Graves' hyperthyroidism and ophthalmopathy.

The clonotype comes from a woman aged 40-65 years with Graves disease. The sequenced sample was peripheral blood mononuclear cells (PBMCs), obtained at new diagnosis, from a patient treated with antithyroid drugs. This chain connects TRBV7-8 to TRBJ2-1; 8 nucleotides match TRBD1. The CDR3 bases are TGTGCCAGCAGCTTCCTGACAGGGGATGAGCAGTTCTTC. Protein product: CASSFLTGDEQFF.